This TCR delta chain was found in a study of γδ T cells in repeated Plasmodium falciparum infection. TCRdb reanalysed the multiplex PCR reads via CATT. This sample yields approximately 53,000 delta-chain clones, of which over 1.5% are seen a single time; 15% belongs to the top ten. Germline V gene data show CDR1 as TSWWSYY and CDR2 as QGS. The CDR3 consists of 25 residues. V lost 1 base to trimming and J lost 0 bases; unmatched junction nucleotides: 31. Bulk repertoires came from Vgamma9/Vdelta2+ or Vdelta2-negative gammadelta T cells flow-sorted from PBMC. This clone was found a few times. A far larger clone is one nucleotide away, so this likely arose from a read error. The identical CDR3 is also encoded by other nucleotide sequences in the sample.

What was sequenced was gamma-delta T cells from blood. The origin of this receptor is a pool of human donors (malaria-infected and uninfected, not separated). V gene TRDV1 combines with J gene TRDJ1, with TRDD3 matching over 8 bases. DNA for the CDR3: TGTGCTCTTGGGGAACCAAAGACCCATCCCCGTCCCCCGTGGGGGATTTGGGACTACACCGATAAACTCATCTTT. This translates into CALGEPKTHPRPPWGIWDYTDKLIF.